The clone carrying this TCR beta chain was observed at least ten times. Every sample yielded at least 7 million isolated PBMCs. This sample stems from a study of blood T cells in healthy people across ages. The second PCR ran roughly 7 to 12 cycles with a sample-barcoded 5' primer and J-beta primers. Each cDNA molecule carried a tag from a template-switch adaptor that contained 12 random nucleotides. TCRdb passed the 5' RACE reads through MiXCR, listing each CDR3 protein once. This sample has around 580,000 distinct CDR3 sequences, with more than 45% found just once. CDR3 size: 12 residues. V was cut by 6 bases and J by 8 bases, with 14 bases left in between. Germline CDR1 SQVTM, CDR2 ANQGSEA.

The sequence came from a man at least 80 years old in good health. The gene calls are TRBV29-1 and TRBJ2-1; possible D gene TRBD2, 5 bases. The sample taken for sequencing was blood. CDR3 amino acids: CSVAAGRDEQFF. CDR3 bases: TGCAGCGTAGCGGCCGGTCGCGATGAGCAGTTCTTC.